This TCR beta chain was observed in a study of technical replicates of blood from several donors. The CDR3 is 16 residues long. V dropped 0 bases and J dropped 3 bases, with 12 bases sitting between them. The germline CDR1 and CDR2 sequences are SGHRS and YFSETQ. Data came from immunoSEQ multiplex PCR; TCRdb stores just in-frame clones and leaves some out. The table lists 50,000 to 65,000 clones, approximately 92% of them singletons. V gene TRBV5-1 combines with J gene TRBJ2-2; the D gene is possibly TRBD1 (6 bases). The sample consisted of PBMCs. The sequence came from a human donor in good health. Some clones in this sample may be carry-over from other donors' samples. CDR3 residues: CASSLDGGAYTGELFF. DNA for the CDR3: TGCGCCAGCAGCTTGGATGGGGGCGCTTACACCGGGGAGCTGTTTTTT.